This is a list of T cell receptor beta chains from one sample in a study of blood T cell repertoires in COVID-19. Assay used: immunoSEQ multiplex PCR; TCRdb lists only in-frame clones, some missing. The repertoire consists of a few hundred thousand clones, with 70% to 90% occurring once and the leading ten covering roughly 4.3%. The sequencing input was PBMCs or T cells enriched from blood (not recorded which). Source of these receptors: a woman in her thirties who had recovered from COVID-19. The CDR3 runs from the conserved cysteine through the conserved F or W. D genes are given only for firm matches. Not every row has a clone size; where given, it reads once, few, many or a size class.

TRBJ1-5,TRBV27,TRBD1,NA,CASSGTGGNQPQHF,TGTGCCAGCAGTGGGACAGGGGGCAATCAGCCCCAGCATTTT
TRBJ1-2,TRBV10-3,NA,NA,CAISESQGNYGYTF,TGTGCCATCAGTGAGTCTCAGGGGAACTATGGCTACACCTTC
TRBJ2-2,TRBV24-1,NA,NA,CATSDSPAGGFGELFF,TGTGCCACCAGTGATTCCCCAGCAGGCGGGTTCGGGGAGCTGTTTTTT
TRBJ1-2,TRBV21-1,NA,NA,CASSVRQGAGGYTF,TGTGCCAGCAGCGTACGACAGGGGGCCGGAGGCTACACCTTC
TRBJ1-3,TRBV5-5,NA,NA,CASSPRGFASGNTIYF,TGTGCCAGCAGCCCCAGGGGATTCGCCTCTGGAAACACCATATATTTT
TRBJ1-5,TRBV28,TRBD1,NA,CASSRDRGDQPQHF,TGTGCCAGCAGCCGGGACAGGGGGGATCAGCCCCAGCATTTT
TRBJ2-7,TRBV7-2,NA,NA,CASSLAGDTYEQYF,TGTGCCAGCAGCTTAGCCGGGGACACCTACGAGCAGTACTTC
TRBJ1-5,TRBV21-1,NA,NA,CARVDRDSNQPQHF,TGTGCCAGGGTTGACAGGGATAGCAATCAGCCCCAGCATTTT
TRBJ1-3,TRBV28,NA,NA,CASRHENTIYF,TGTGCCAGCCGACACGAAAACACCATATATTTT
TRBJ2-7,TRBV7-9,TRBD2,NA,CASSLRAGGSYEQYF,TGTGCCAGCAGCTTACGAGCGGGGGGTTCCTACGAGCAGTACTTC
TRBJ2-7,TRBV5-4,NA,NA,CASSLEKRASYEQYF,TGTGCCAGCAGCTTAGAAAAGCGGGCCTCCTACGAGCAGTACTTC
TRBJ2-1,TRBV19,NA,few,CASSITWRGRRIYNEQFF,TGTGCCAGTAGTATCACCTGGAGAGGAAGGCGGATTTACAATGAGCAGTTCTTC
TRBJ2-1,TRBV2,TRBD2,few,CASRVTSGHEQFF,TGTGCCAGCAGAGTGACTAGCGGCCATGAGCAGTTCTTC
TRBJ2-1,TRBV5-8,TRBD2,NA,CASSGTSDEQFF,TGTGCCAGCAGCGGTACTAGCGATGAGCAGTTCTTC
TRBJ1-3,TRBV19,NA,NA,CASTFQGVDTIYF,TGTGCCAGTACATTCCAGGGTGTCGACACCATATATTTT
TRBJ1-2,TRBV7-9,NA,NA,CASSADSRIGYTF,TGTGCCAGCAGCGCCGACAGTAGGATCGGCTACACCTTC
TRBJ2-4,TRBV19,NA,NA,CASSPSGRLAKNIQYF,TGTGCCAGTAGTCCCAGTGGTCGACTAGCCAAAAACATTCAGTACTTC
TRBJ1-3,TRBV3-1/TRBV3-2,TRBD1,NA,CATRGTRTGLSGNTIYF,TGTGCCACCCGCGGGACAAGGACAGGCCTCTCTGGAAACACCATATATTTT
TRBJ1-1,TRBV28,NA,once,CASSLAGVWTEAFF,TGTGCCAGCAGTCTCGCAGGGGTATGGACTGAAGCTTTCTTT
TRBJ2-1,TRBV27,TRBD1,NA,CASSAGQVVNEQFF,TGTGCCAGCAGCGCGGGACAGGTAGTCAATGAGCAGTTCTTC
TRBJ2-3,TRBV19,TRBD2,NA,CASSTTDPSGSKNTQYF,TGTGCCAGTAGTACAACTGATCCTAGCGGGAGTAAAAATACGCAGTATTTT
TRBJ1-3,TRBV19,NA,NA,CASSILGQQFSGNTIYF,TGTGCCAGTAGTATATTGGGACAACAATTCTCTGGAAACACCATATATTTT
TRBJ1-6,TRBV13,TRBD1,NA,CASSDRGGYSPLHF,TGTGCCAGCAGCGACAGGGGTGGTTATTCACCCCTCCACTTT
TRBJ2-5,TRBV21-1,NA,NA,CANRGGPIQETQYF,TGTGCCAACCGAGGGGGCCCTATCCAAGAGACCCAGTACTTC
TRBJ2-7,TRBV7-8,TRBD1,once,CASSSSGTGREQYF,TGTGCCAGCAGCTCCTCCGGGACAGGGCGCGAGCAGTACTTC
TRBJ2-3,TRBV11-2,NA,NA,CASSSTRGTDTQYF,TGTGCCAGCAGTTCGACTAGAGGAACAGATACGCAGTATTTT
TRBJ1-1,TRBV4-1,NA,NA,CASSRRSEEAFF,TGCGCCAGCAGCCGCAGGTCCGAGGAAGCTTTCTTT
TRBJ2-5,TRBV28,TRBD2,NA,CASSFPLAGGLETQYF,TGTGCCAGCAGTTTCCCGCTAGCGGGGGGTTTGGAGACCCAGTACTTC
TRBJ2-7,TRBV5-8,TRBD1,NA,CASSSLTGDSYEQYF,TGTGCCAGCAGCTCATTAACAGGGGATTCCTACGAGCAGTACTTC
TRBJ1-6,TRBV4-1,NA,NA,CASSQDRSSPLHF,TGCGCCAGCAGCCAAGATCGGAGCTCACCCCTCCACTTT
TRBJ2-5,TRBV11-2,NA,NA,CASTRSTPVLQETQYF,TGTGCCAGCACCCGTTCTACCCCCGTCTTACAAGAGACCCAGTACTTC
TRBJ1-1,TRBV11-2,TRBD1,NA,CASSPGTGGSAFF,TGTGCCAGCAGCCCCGGGACAGGGGGTTCCGCTTTCTTT
TRBJ2-3,TRBV12-3/TRBV12-4,NA,NA,CASSFSDPDTQYF,TGTGCCAGCAGTTTTTCAGATCCAGATACGCAGTATTTT
TRBJ1-5,TRBV29-1,NA,NA,CSVGPGANQPQHF,TGCAGCGTTGGTCCAGGGGCGAATCAGCCCCAGCATTTT
TRBJ1-4,TRBV4-1,NA,NA,CASSQDTGFGNEKLFF,TGCGCCAGCAGCCAAGATACCGGTTTTGGTAATGAAAAACTGTTTTTT
TRBJ1-1,TRBV18,NA,few,CASSRGGDYTEAFF,TGTGCCAGCTCCCGGGGAGGGGATTACACTGAAGCTTTCTTT
TRBJ1-3,TRBV5-1,NA,NA,CASSLEAPGVGNTIYF,TGCGCCAGCAGCTTGGAGGCTCCAGGGGTTGGAAACACCATATATTTT
TRBJ2-5,TRBV28,TRBD2,NA,CASTPPGSGGETQYF,TGTGCCAGCACCCCCCCGGGTAGCGGGGGAGAGACCCAGTACTTC
TRBJ2-1,TRBV7-6,NA,NA,CASSITPIGIPNEQFF,TGTGCCAGCAGCATCACTCCCATCGGGATTCCCAATGAGCAGTTCTTC
TRBJ2-7,TRBV5-6,TRBD1,NA,CASSLWDRAYEQYF,TGTGCCAGCAGCTTGTGGGACAGGGCCTACGAGCAGTACTTC